Following are 19 T cell receptor beta chains from one sample sequenced in a study of PD-1 blockade in classical Hodgkin lymphoma. Sequenced by immunoSEQ multiplex PCR; TCRdb stores in-frame clones only, minus some. The repertoire holds around 40,000 clones, around four fifths seen once, with 13% in the top ten. No patient escaped relapse after autologous stem cell transplantation, and brentuximab vedotin exposure varied. The sequencing here drew on peripheral blood mononuclear cells (PBMCs), taken at baseline. The receptor set was obtained from a human donor with classical Hodgkin lymphoma.

The J gene is TRBJ2-3, the V gene TRBV5-4; TRBD2 is a possible D gene (5 bases). Per the germline V gene, CDR1 is SGHNT and CDR2 is YYREEE (reference sequence). The V end lost 3 bases, the J end lost 5 bases, and 16 bases lay between the germline ends. The length of the CDR3 is 15 residues. The CDR3 DNA reads as TGTGCCAGCAGCTCCTCGTTGCCGGGGAAAGATACGCAGTATTTT. Amino acids: CASSSSLPGKDTQYF.

The V call is TRBV5-4, the J call TRBJ2-7; 7 bases match TRBD1. Trimming removed 6 bases from V and 5 bases from J; junction bases left unmatched: 11. This CDR3 contains 14 residues. Looked up from germline, CDR1 is SGHNT and CDR2 is YYREEE (reference sequence). CDR3 region: CASTTIGTENEQYF. Written as DNA, the CDR3 is TGTGCCAGCACCACCATCGGGACAGAGAACGAGCAGTACTTC.

The chain links TRBV7-8 to TRBJ2-3; no definite D call. Per the germline V gene, CDR1 is SGHVS and CDR2 is FQNEAQ. This CDR3 has 13 amino acids. Trimming took 1 base from V and 2 from J, leaving 4 bases between them. DNA for the CDR3: TGTGCCAGCAGCTTAGGCCTCACAGATACGCAGTATTTT. Translated: CASSLGLTDTQYF.

The chain uses TRBV7-2 and TRBJ2-2; the D is unclear. Germline loops: CDR1 SGHTA, CDR2 FQGNSA. The V end lost 3 bases, the J end lost 6 bases, and 8 bases lay between the germline ends. This CDR3 contains 13 residues. Here the CDR3 DNA reads TGTGCCAGCAGCTTTTCGGCAGCCGGGGAGCTGTTTTTT. It codes for CASSFSAAGELFF.

The J gene is TRBJ1-5, the V gene TRBV18, with a weak D call TRBD1 (5 bases). Germline loops: CDR1 KGHSH, CDR2 LQKENI. The CDR3 has 18 residues. Trimming removed 3 bases at V and 1 base at J, with 19 bases between. CDR3 sequence reads: CASSPIRVEGWSNQPQHF. In DNA form, the CDR3 reads TGTGCCAGCTCACCGATCAGGGTCGAGGGATGGAGCAATCAGCCCCAGCATTTT.

In nucleotides, the CDR3 is TGTGCCAGCAGCCTAGTTCGGACGGAGAGGAACACTGAAGCTTTCTTT. It is translated as CASSLVRTERNTEAFF. This chain connects TRBV5-6 to TRBJ1-1; D unresolved. The CDR3 runs to 16 residues. V was clipped by 4 bases and J by 1 base, with 17 bases between them. Germline loops: CDR1 SGHDT, CDR2 YYEEEE.

V and J are TRBV13 and TRBJ2-2; 11 bases are shared with TRBD1. The CDR3 extends over 17 amino acids. The V gene's germline CDR1 is PRHDT and CDR2 FYEKMQ (reference sequence). The V and J ends lost 5 bases and 8 bases, in that order; junction bases with no gene match: 13. The CDR3 region is CASSRPLDRGRSGELFF. The CDR3 nucleotides read TGTGCCAGCAGCCGTCCTTTGGACAGGGGGCGGTCGGGGGAGCTGTTTTTT. The complete variable domain, with remaining parts taken from reference TRBV13 and TRBJ2-2, reads AAGVIQSPRHLIKEKRETATLKCYPIPRHDTVYWYQQGPGQDPQFLISFYEKMQSDKGSIPDRFSAQQFSDYHSELNMSSLELGDSALYFCASSRPLDRGRSGELFFGEGSRLTVL.

V is TRBV7-9 and J is TRBJ2-1; a possible D gene is TRBD2 (5 bases). Germline V gives CDR1 SEHNR, CDR2 FQNEAQ (reference sequence). V was cut by 4 bases and J by 7 bases, with 11 bases left in between. The CDR3 has 13 amino acids. The CDR3, as DNA: TGTGCCAGCAGCTCCCAAGAGGGTAATGAGCAGTTCTTC. This translates into CASSSQEGNEQFF.

The chain is built from TRBV10-2 and TRBJ2-1, with TRBD2 identical over 10 bases. The CDR3 is 16 amino acids. CDR1 and CDR2 from the germline V gene are WSHSY and SAAADI. J gave up 4 bases and V 6 bases, and 9 bases lay outside the gene matches. This CDR3 reads CASRDTGTSAYNEQFF. As DNA, the CDR3 is TGCGCCAGCAGGGACACAGGGACTAGCGCTTACAATGAGCAGTTCTTC.

By share, this clone ranks as medium-sized. The chain has TRBV7-9 and TRBJ2-5; D unresolved. The CDR3 contains 15 residues. Germline loops: CDR1 SEHNR, CDR2 FQNEAQ (reference sequence). V was clipped by 5 bases and J by 0 bases, with 13 bases between them. The CDR3 spells CASSPSVGHQETQYF. CDR3 DNA: TGTGCCAGCAGCCCCTCGGTTGGTCACCAAGAGACCCAGTACTTC. Looking up the rest from reference TRBV7-9 and TRBJ2-5 gives the full variable domain: DTGVSQNPRHKITKRGQNVTFRCDPISEHNRLYWYRQTLGQGPEFLTYFQNEAQLEKSRLLSDRFSAERPKGSFSTLEIQRTEQGDSAMYLCASSPSVGHQETQYFGPGTRLLVL.

The rearrangement joins TRBV6-1 to TRBJ2-2; D is ambiguous. V lost 5 bases, J lost 4 bases, and 2 bases lay in between. Germline V gene lookup returns CDR1 MNHNS and CDR2 SASEGT. The CDR3 has 11 residues. CDR3 sequence: CASSFTGELFF. DNA of the CDR3: TGTGCCAGCAGTTTCACCGGGGAGCTGTTTTTT.

There are many counts of this clone. The chain couples TRBV6-6 to TRBJ1-5; a weak D match, TRBD1 (5 bases). Trimming took 11 bases from V and 9 from J, leaving 14 bases between them. Germline loops: CDR1 MNHNY, CDR2 SVGAGI (reference sequence). The CDR3 runs 11 residues. Here the CDR3 DNA reads TGTGCCGCCCGACAGTCCGGGCCCCAGCATTTT. Translation gives CAARQSGPQHF.

The CDR3 DNA reads as TGTGCCAGCAGTGCCACAGGGGGCGATCAGCCCCAGCATTTT. Protein: CASSATGGDQPQHF. The chain uses TRBV2 and TRBJ1-5, with TRBD1 matching over 9 bases. CDR1 and CDR2 (germline): SNHLY, FYNNEI. The CDR3 has 14 amino acids. Trimming removed 4 bases from V and 5 bases from J; junction bases left unmatched: 3.

This clone was counted between two and nine times. V usage is TRBV5-1 and J usage is TRBJ2-2; 9 bases are shared with TRBD1. Germline V CDR1 and CDR2: SGHRS, YFSETQ. The CDR3 has 15 residues. The trim removed 4 bases at V and 4 bases at J, leaving 5 bases unmatched. The CDR3 DNA sequence: TGCGCCAGCAGCGCGGGACAGGGATCCACCGGGGAGCTGTTTTTT. Translated: CASSAGQGSTGELFF.

The rearrangement uses TRBV18 and TRBJ2-1; 8 bases fit TRBD1. V dropped 0 bases and J dropped 5; count of bases not matched to a gene: 6. Germline V lookup: CDR1 KGHSH, CDR2 LQKENI. The CDR3 is made up of 16 amino acids. The CDR3 here is CASSPPGQGAHNEQFF. DNA of the CDR3: TGTGCCAGCTCACCACCCGGGCAGGGGGCGCACAATGAGCAGTTCTTC.

This clone was seen a few times. The chain is built from TRBV2 and TRBJ2-4; D not resolved. CDR3 size: 13 residues. CDR1 and CDR2 from the germline V gene are SNHLY and FYNNEI. With 6 bases removed from V and 9 bases from J, the gap between germline ends came to 15 bases. CDR3 DNA: TGTGCCAGCAGCCCCTCGTCCCCTGGCATTCAGTACTTC. Translation gives CASSPSSPGIQYF.

This chain uses TRBV10-3 with TRBJ2-5, with 9 bases lining up with TRBD2. CDR1 and CDR2 from the germline V gene are ENHRY and SYGVKD. After removal of 2 bases from V and 4 bases from J, the junction contained 5 bases not matched to a gene. The CDR3 consists of 15 residues. In nucleotides, the CDR3 is TGTGCCATCAGTGAGATAAGCGGGGGGCGAGAGACCCAGTACTTC. The encoded protein is CAISEISGGRETQYF.

This clone was found once. In DNA form, the CDR3 reads TGTGCCAGCAGTTACTCGGGACAGCTCTATTCACCCCTCCACTTT. Translation gives CASSYSGQLYSPLHF. The rearrangement joins TRBV6-5 to TRBJ1-6; 7 positions match TRBD1. CDR1 is MNHEY, CDR2 SVGAGI, per germline. This CDR3 has 15 residues. Losses at the gene ends were 0 bases for V and 8 bases for J; bases not matched to a gene: 4.

The chain has TRBV5-1 and TRBJ2-7, with TRBD2 matching 8 bases. After removal of 1 base from V and 0 bases from J, the junction contained 9 bases not matched to a gene. The CDR3 contains 17 residues. Germline V CDR1 and CDR2: SGHRS, YFSETQ. The CDR3 is CASSLRPPGTSSYEQYF. The DNA for the CDR3 is TGCGCCAGCAGCTTGAGGCCTCCCGGGACTAGCTCCTACGAGCAGTACTTC.